The entry below gives a single T cell receptor beta chain sequence along with its context. Its antigen remains unidentified. These data originate in a study of graft-versus-host responses after intestinal transplantation. Study in general: Isolated intestinal, liver-intestinal, or multivisceral transplants had been given to the recipients. After anti-thymocyte globulin induction, recipients took tacrolimus and steroids for 2 to 3 years. Study-wide results and caveats: Levels of circulating GvH clones at their peak were associated with early post-transplant HvG declines.

The assay was immunoSEQ multiplex PCR, and TCRdb's table has in-frame clones only and misses some. This table has about 88,000 clones, 85% to 95% appearing once. The CDR3 consists of 17 residues. The germline gives CDR1 SGHRS, CDR2 YFSETQ. The ends lost 0 bases at V and 0 bases at J; junction bases unmatched: 5. The source of this sequence is a human donor who was the organ donor for an intestinal transplant. Sequencing was performed on unstimulated CD4+ T cells sorted from spleen or lymph node cells, taken before transplant. This chain uses TRBV5-1 with TRBJ2-3; 9 nucleotides align to TRBD2. CDR3 sequence reads: CASSLGPSGVSTDTQYF. The CDR3 DNA is TGCGCCAGCAGCTTGGGGCCTAGCGGGGTTAGCACAGATACGCAGTATTTT.